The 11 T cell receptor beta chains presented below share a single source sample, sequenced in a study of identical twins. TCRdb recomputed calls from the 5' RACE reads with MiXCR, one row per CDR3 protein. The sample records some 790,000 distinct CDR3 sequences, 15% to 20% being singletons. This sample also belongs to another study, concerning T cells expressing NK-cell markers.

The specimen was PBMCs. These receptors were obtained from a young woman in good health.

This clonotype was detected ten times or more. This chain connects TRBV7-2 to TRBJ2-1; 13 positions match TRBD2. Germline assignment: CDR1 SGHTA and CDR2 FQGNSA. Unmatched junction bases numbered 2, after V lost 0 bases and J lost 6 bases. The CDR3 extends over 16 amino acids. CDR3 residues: CASSLAGTSGTNEQFF. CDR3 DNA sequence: TGTGCCAGCAGCTTAGCTGGGACTAGCGGGACCAATGAGCAGTTCTTC.

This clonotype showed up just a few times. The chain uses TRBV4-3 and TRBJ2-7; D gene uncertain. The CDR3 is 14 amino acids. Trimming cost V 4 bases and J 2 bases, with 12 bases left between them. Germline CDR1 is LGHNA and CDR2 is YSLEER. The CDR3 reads CASSPQYKAYEQYF. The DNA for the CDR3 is TGCGCCAGCAGCCCACAGTACAAGGCCTACGAGCAGTACTTC.

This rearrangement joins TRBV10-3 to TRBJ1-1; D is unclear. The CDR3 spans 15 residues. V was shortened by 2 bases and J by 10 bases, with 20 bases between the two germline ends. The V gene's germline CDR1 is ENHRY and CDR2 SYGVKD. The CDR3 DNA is TGTGCCATCAGTGAGGACAACCGAAGGACGATTACAGCTTTCTTT. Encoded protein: CAISEDNRRTITAFF.

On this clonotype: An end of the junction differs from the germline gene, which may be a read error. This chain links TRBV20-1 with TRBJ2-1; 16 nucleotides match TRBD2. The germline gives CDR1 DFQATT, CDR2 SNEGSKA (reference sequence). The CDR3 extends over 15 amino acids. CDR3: CSAETRGTSGRAPVF. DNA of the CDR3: TGCAGTGCCGAAACTAGAGGGACTAGCGGGAGGGCCCCTGTCTTC.

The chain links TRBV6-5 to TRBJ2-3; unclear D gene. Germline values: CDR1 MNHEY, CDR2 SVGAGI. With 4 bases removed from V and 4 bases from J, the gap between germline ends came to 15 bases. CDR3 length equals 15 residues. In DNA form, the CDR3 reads TGTGCCAGCAGTTCTGGCGGAACGTGGGCAGATACGCAGTATTTT. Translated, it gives CASSSGGTWADTQYF.

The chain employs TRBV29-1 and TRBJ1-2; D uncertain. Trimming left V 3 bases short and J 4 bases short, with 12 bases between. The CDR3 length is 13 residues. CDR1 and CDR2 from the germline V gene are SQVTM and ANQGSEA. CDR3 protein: CSVEGITSYGYTF. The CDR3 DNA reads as TGCAGCGTTGAGGGGATTACCAGCTATGGCTACACCTTC.

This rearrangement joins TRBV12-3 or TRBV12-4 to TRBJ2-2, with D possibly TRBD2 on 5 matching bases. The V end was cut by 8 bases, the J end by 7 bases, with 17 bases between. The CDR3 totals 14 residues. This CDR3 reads CASPRRAADGELFF. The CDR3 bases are TGTGCCAGCCCGCGCCGGGCAGCGGACGGGGAGCTGTTTTTT.

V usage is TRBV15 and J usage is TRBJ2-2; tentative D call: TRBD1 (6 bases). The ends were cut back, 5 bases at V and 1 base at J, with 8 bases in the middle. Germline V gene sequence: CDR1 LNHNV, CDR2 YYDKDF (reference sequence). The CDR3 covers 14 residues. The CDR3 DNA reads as TGTGCCACCAGCGGGGGCCAGAACACCGGGGAGCTGTTTTTT. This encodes CATSGGQNTGELFF. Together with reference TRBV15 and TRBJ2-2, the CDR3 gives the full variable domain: DAMVIQNPRYQVTQFGKPVTLSCSQTLNHNVMYWYQQKSSQAPKLLFHYYDKDFNNEADTPDNFQSRRPNTSFCFLDIRSPGLGDTAMYLCATSGGQNTGELFFGEGSRLTVL.

The CDR3 sequence is CASSQSRADSGANVLTF. The CDR3 DNA reads TGTGCCAGCTCACAGTCCAGGGCTGACTCTGGGGCCAACGTCCTGACTTTC. This chain links TRBV18 with TRBJ2-6; D may be TRBD1 (5 bases). Trimming stripped 4 bases from V and 0 bases from J, with 13 bases between. This CDR3 is 17 amino acids long. In germline, CDR1 is KGHSH, CDR2 LQKENI.

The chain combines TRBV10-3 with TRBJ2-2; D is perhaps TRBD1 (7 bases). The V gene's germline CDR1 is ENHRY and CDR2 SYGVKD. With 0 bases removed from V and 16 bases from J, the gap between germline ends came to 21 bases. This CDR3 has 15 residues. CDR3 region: CAISESVQGRTEAFF. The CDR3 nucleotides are TGTGCCATCAGTGAGTCGGTACAGGGGAGGACCGAGGCGTTTTTT.

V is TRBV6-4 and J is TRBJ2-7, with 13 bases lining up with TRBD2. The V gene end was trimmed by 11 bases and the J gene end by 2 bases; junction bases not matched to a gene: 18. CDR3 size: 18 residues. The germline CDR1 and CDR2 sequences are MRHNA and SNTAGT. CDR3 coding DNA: TGTGCCTTCAGAAAGGGACTAGCGGGATGGAAGGTCCCCTACGAGCAGTACTTC. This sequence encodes CAFRKGLAGWKVPYEQYF.